Each of the 5 T cell receptor beta chains below was sequenced from the same sample in a study of identical twins (dated by TCRdb to about 2016). The method behind the library was 5' RACE. These reads were obtained on an Illumina HiSeq 2000. The public reads were quality trimmed at Q25 with fastp and then assembled into clones with MiXCR by TCRdb, keeping productive beta chains. One record per CDR3 amino acid sequence lists the most common genes and DNA. The sample contains some 730,000 distinct CDR3 sequences, roughly 20% of them found a single time. About an eighth of the sample goes to the ten largest clones. These data were also reused for a study on T cells expressing NK-cell markers.

The sequenced sample consisted of PBMCs. These receptors all stem from a woman between 18 and 29 years old in good health.

This clonotype was observed a few times. The J gene is TRBJ1-2, the V gene TRBV12-3 or TRBV12-4, with no clear D. The length of the CDR3 is 13 residues. Trimming shortened V by 3 bases and J by 5 bases, and 10 bases separated the two germline ends. CDR3 DNA: TGTGCCAGCAGTTTGAGTAGCAAATATGGCTACACCTTC. This sequence encodes CASSLSSKYGYTF.

This clonotype was found a few times. J is TRBJ2-7 and V is TRBV20-1; TRBD1 or TRBD2 may be the D gene (6 bases each). V lost 4 bases, J lost 6 bases, and 10 bases lay in between. Germline CDR1 is DFQATT and CDR2 is SNEGSKA (reference sequence). The CDR3 has 11 amino acids. CDR3 protein: CSAKGEAEQYF. The CDR3, as DNA: TGCAGTGCTAAGGGGGAGGCCGAGCAGTACTTC.

There are a few counts of this clonotype. This chain joins TRBV27 and TRBJ2-7; 10 bases match TRBD1. Trimming cost V 2 bases and J 9 bases; bases outside gene matches: 7. This CDR3 spans 14 amino acids. Germline values: CDR1 MNHEY, CDR2 SMNVEV (reference sequence). This CDR3 reads CASSLGTGVLGQYF. The CDR3 DNA follows: TGTGCCAGCAGTTTAGGGACAGGGGTTTTGGGGCAGTACTTC.

This clonotype was seen a handful of times. V and J are TRBV12-3 or TRBV12-4 and TRBJ2-7; 9 nucleotides agree with TRBD1. CDR3 size: 15 residues. Unmatched junction bases numbered 11, after V lost 6 bases and J lost 5 bases. CDR3 sequence: CASSLPGTGIHEQYF. In DNA form, the CDR3 reads TGTGCCAGCAGCCTCCCTGGGACAGGGATACACGAGCAGTACTTC.

A few counts support this clonotype. V and J are TRBV5-1 and TRBJ2-7; maybe TRBD1 (5 bases). The CDR3 is made up of 15 amino acids. CDR1 is SGHRS, CDR2 YFSETQ, per germline. V shed 3 bases and J shed 0 bases, with 13 bases lying between them. CDR3 DNA sequence: TGCGCCAGCAGCTCGATCACAGGCGGCTCCTACGAGCAGTACTTC. It codes for CASSSITGGSYEQYF.